Listed below are T cell receptor beta chains from one sample, sequenced in a study of molecular identifiers for immune sequencing clone quantification. In TCRdb, the PCR reads were re-called with MiXCR into one record per CDR3 protein. The table records some 580,000 distinct CDR3 sequences, 25% of them present only once. The sample was naive CD8+ T cells from blood, with Jurkat cell RNA spiked in. These receptors originate from a human donor in good health. Some libraries in this study had Jurkat cell RNA spiked in. Both conserved end residues are part of each CDR3. A D gene is named only where the DNA matches it firmly. Clone size is stated in some rows and not others, as once, few, many or a class when expanded.

>.|.|TRBV6-1|TRBJ1-1
TGTGCCAGCAGTGAATTCGGACGAAACACTGAAGCTTTCTTT
CASSEFGRNTEAFF
>.|.|TRBV7-6|TRBJ2-3
TGTGCCAGCGGAGCCACCTTGGTGGACACAGATACGCAGTATTTT
CASGATLVDTDTQYF
>.|.|TRBV6-1|TRBJ2-3
TGTGCCAGCAGTGACCCCTCAGGGGCCTACACAGATACGCAGTATTTT
CASSDPSGAYTDTQYF
>.|many|TRBV4-2|TRBJ2-3
TGTGCCAGCAGCCAAGCGGAGGGTAGACCCTTGGGGCAGTATTTT
CASSQAEGRPLGQYF
>.|few|TRBV7-8|TRBJ2-5
TGTGCCAGCAGCTTAGTAGCGAGGGGTCATCAAGAGACCCAGTACTTC
CASSLVARGHQETQYF
>.|many|TRBV4-3|TRBJ1-6
TGCGCCAGCAGCCCTATAACACAGGGAAGATCACCCCTCCACTTT
CASSPITQGRSPLHF
>.|.|TRBV12-3/TRBV12-4|TRBJ2-7
TGTGCCAGCAGATTGACAGGTCCTTCCTACGAGCAGTACTTC
CASRLTGPSYEQYF
>.|many|TRBV5-4|TRBJ2-7
TGTGCCAGCAGCACCCCGGACAGCTCTAGCGCCCACGAGCAGTACTTC
CASSTPDSSSAHEQYF
>TRBD1|few|TRBV12-3/TRBV12-4|TRBJ2-7
TGTGCCAGCAGTTTTTCTTCGGGACAGGGGGCGAACGAGCAGTACTTC
CASSFSSGQGANEQYF
>.|.|TRBV20-1|TRBJ1-1
TGCAGTGCTAGATCAGACAGCACGAACACTGAAGCTTTCTTT
CSARSDSTNTEAFF
>.|few|TRBV6-2/TRBV6-3|TRBJ2-1
TGTGCCATAGCCGGGACCTCGACTTACAATGAGCAGTTCTTC
CAIAGTSTYNEQFF
>.|few|TRBV6-2/TRBV6-3|TRBJ2-7
TGTGCCAGCAGTTACTCCAGCTACATGACCTACGAGCAGTACTTC
CASSYSSYMTYEQYF
>TRBD1|many|TRBV28|TRBJ2-6
TGTGCCAGCAGCAATTTACAGGGGGCGTGGGGGGCCAACGTCCTGACTTTC
CASSNLQGAWGANVLTF
>.|many|TRBV28|TRBJ2-2
TGTGCCAGCAGTTTTGTAGGGAACACCGGGGAGCTGTTTTTT
CASSFVGNTGELFF
>TRBD1|.|TRBV20-1|TRBJ2-1
TGCAGTGCTAGAGGGAGGGACAGGTCGAATGAGCAGTTCTTC
CSARGRDRSNEQFF
>TRBD1|.|TRBV19|TRBJ1-4
TGTGCCAGTACTCAGTATAGGGGACAGGGCGATGAAAAACTGTTTTTT
CASTQYRGQGDEKLFF
>.|.|TRBV30|TRBJ2-7
TGTGCCTGGAGTGCAGGGATAGGCGAGCAGTGCTTC
CAWSAGIGEQCF
>.|many|TRBV5-4|TRBJ2-7
TGTGCCAGCAGCCCCTTTAGGGGGGCCTCCTACGAGCAGTACTTC
CASSPFRGASYEQYF
>.|many|TRBV7-9|TRBJ1-1
TGTGCCAGCAGCTTAGACCCGTGGACTGAAGCTTTCTTT
CASSLDPWTEAFF
>TRBD1|.|TRBV6-2/TRBV6-3|TRBJ1-5
TGTGCCAGCAGTATAAACCCTGGGACAGGGATATTTAGCAATCAGCCCCAGCATTTT
CASSINPGTGIFSNQPQHF